One sample yielded the 8 T cell receptor beta chains listed below, sequenced in a study of blood T cell repertoires in COVID-19. Produced via immunoSEQ multiplex PCR; TCRdb's table is partial and in-frame only. The data contain under 250,000 clones, roughly 86% of them singletons. Sequenced material: PBMCs or T cells enriched from blood (not recorded which). The source of these receptors is a woman in her 30s with acute COVID-19.

The chain is built from TRBV5-4 and TRBJ2-6; D gene ambiguous. This CDR3 is 15 amino acids long. CDR1 SGHNT and CDR2 YYREEE come from the germline V gene (reference sequence). With 4 bases removed from V and 0 bases from J, the gap between germline ends came to 8 bases. CDR3 region: CASSLSASGANVLTF. CDR3 in DNA: TGTGCCAGCAGCCTCAGCGCCTCTGGGGCCAACGTCCTGACTTTC.

The V and J genes are TRBV30 and TRBJ1-1; 7 bases map to TRBD1. J was trimmed by 3 bases and V by 5 bases; bases with no gene match: 9. Looked up from germline, CDR1 is GTSNPN and CDR2 is SVGIG (reference sequence). There are 14 residues in the CDR3. Written as DNA, the CDR3 is TGTGCCTGGCCTATAGGACAGGCCGACACTGAAGCTTTCTTT. Amino acid sequence: CAWPIGQADTEAFF.

This clone was detected many times. The rearrangement joins TRBV9 to TRBJ1-2, with 7 bases fitting TRBD1. J was trimmed by 4 bases and V by 3 bases; bases with no gene match: 9. The CDR3 is made up of 15 amino acids. The germline V gene has CDR1 SGDLS and CDR2 YYNGEE. CDR3 nucleotides: TGTGCCAGCAGCGCGAGACAGGGAGGATCCTATGGCTACACCTTC. It encodes CASSARQGGSYGYTF.

V usage is TRBV10-3 and J usage is TRBJ1-1; D gene uncertain. Germline loops: CDR1 ENHRY, CDR2 SYGVKD. CDR3 length: 15 amino acids. The germline V and J ends were trimmed by 7 bases and 0 bases, with 15 bases remaining between them. The CDR3 bases are TGTGCCATCAAGTCAGGCATCGGGGTGAACACTGAAGCTTTCTTT. It translates to CAIKSGIGVNTEAFF.

This chain uses TRBV10-2 with TRBJ1-3, with D unclear. Germline V gives CDR1 WSHSY, CDR2 SAAADI. CDR3 length: 15 amino acids. The V end lost 8 bases, the J end lost 1 base, and 15 bases lay between the germline ends. The CDR3: CASCPPTGSGNTIYF. The CDR3 DNA sequence: TGCGCCAGCTGCCCCCCGACGGGATCTGGAAACACCATATATTTT.

The chain links TRBV5-1 to TRBJ2-1; 7 bases agree with TRBD2. The CDR3 loop spans 15 amino acids. After removal of 4 bases from V and 4 bases from J, the junction contained 8 bases not matched to a gene. CDR1 is SGHRS, CDR2 YFSETQ, per germline. DNA for the CDR3: TGCGCCAGCAGCCCCAGCGGGGACTATTACAATGAGCAGTTCTTC. It is translated as CASSPSGDYYNEQFF. Full variable domain (missing parts from reference TRBV5-1 and TRBJ2-1): KAGVTQTPRYLIKTRGQQVTLSCSPISGHRSVSWYQQTPGQGLQFLFEYFSETQRNKGNFPGRFSGRQFSNSRSEMNVSTLELGDSALYLCASSPSGDYYNEQFFGPGTRLTVL.

The CDR3 loop is CASSQGRDSNEKLFF. As DNA, the CDR3 is TGCGCCAGCAGCCAGGGCCGGGACAGCAATGAAAAACTGTTTTTT. The gene calls are TRBV4-3 and TRBJ1-4, with 7 bases identical to TRBD1. With 3 bases clipped from V and 5 bases from J, the junction kept 6 bases outside the gene matches. From germline, CDR1 is LGHNA and CDR2 YSLEER. The CDR3 loop spans 15 amino acids.

This clone was seen just once. This rearrangement joins TRBV7-2 to TRBJ1-2, with D maybe TRBD1 (5 bases). The CDR3 has 15 residues. Trimming removed 2 bases from V and 5 bases from J, with 15 bases in between. Germline CDR1 reads SGHTA; CDR2 reads FQGNSA. The CDR3 spells CASSLTRDSRYGYTF. In nucleotides, the CDR3 is TGTGCCAGCAGCTTAACCAGAGACAGCCGATATGGCTACACCTTC.